The clone carrying this T cell receptor beta chain was picked up a small number of times. V was pared by 7 bases and J by 8 bases, with 7 bases of the junction left unmatched. Looked up from germline, CDR1 is SGHRS and CDR2 is YFSETQ. CDR3 length: 14 amino acids. The sample belongs to a study of T-cell reconstitution after alpha-beta-depleted transplantation in children. TCRbeta library construction was performed incorporating unique molecular identifiers. From the PCR reads, TCRdb called clonotypes with MiXCR, one entry per CDR3 protein. The sample records around 480,000 distinct CDR3 sequences, over 25% being singletons.

The sample here was PBMCs from the stem cell graft donor, taken from the stem cell graft. The sequence derives from a human donor who donated a stem cell graft to a child with aplastic anemia. The chain has TRBV5-1 and TRBJ1-6, with 9 bases fitting TRBD1. CDR3: CASARDRDYSPLHF. In DNA form, the CDR3 reads TGCGCCAGCGCCCGGGACAGGGATTATTCACCCCTCCACTTT.